The clone carrying this T cell receptor (beta chain) was observed a few times. This entry is derived from a study of T cells in Graves' hyperthyroidism and ophthalmopathy. From RNA transcripts, TCR beta CDR3 regions were amplified. The HTBI primer set served for first-round RT-PCR of the TCR CDR3. TCRdb re-analysed the multiplex PCR reads in MiXCR, keeping a single row per CDR3 protein. The sample comprises roughly 250,000 distinct CDR3 sequences, 22% of which are singletons, and roughly 60% rests with the top ten. The CDR3 has 14 residues. After removal of 7 bases from V and 7 bases from J, the junction contained 8 bases not matched to a gene. Exclusion criteria comprised uncontrolled infection, other autoimmune disease, pregnancy or lactation.

This TCR derives from a man between 25 and 39 years old with Graves' ophthalmopathy. The sequenced sample consisted of blood. V gene TRBV12-3 or TRBV12-4 combines with J gene TRBJ2-7, with 12 positions matching TRBD2. CDR3 nucleotide sequence: TGTGCCAGCACTAGCGGGAGGGTTGGGGGGGAGCAGTACTTC. Amino acids: CASTSGRVGGEQYF.